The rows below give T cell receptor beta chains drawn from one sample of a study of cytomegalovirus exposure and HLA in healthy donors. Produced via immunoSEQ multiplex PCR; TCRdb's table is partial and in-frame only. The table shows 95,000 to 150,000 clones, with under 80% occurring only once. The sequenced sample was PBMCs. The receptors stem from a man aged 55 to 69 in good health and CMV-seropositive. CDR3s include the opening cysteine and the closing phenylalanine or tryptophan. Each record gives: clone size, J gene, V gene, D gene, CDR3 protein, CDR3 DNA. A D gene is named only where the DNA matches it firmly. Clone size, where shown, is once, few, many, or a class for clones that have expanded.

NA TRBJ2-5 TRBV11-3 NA CASSRTGGGETQYF TGTGCCAGCAGCCGGACAGGAGGGGGGGAGACCCAGTACTTC
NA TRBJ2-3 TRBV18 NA CASSPFGGWESTDTQYF TGTGCCAGCTCACCATTCGGCGGGTGGGAAAGCACAGATACGCAGTATTTT
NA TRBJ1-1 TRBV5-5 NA CASNKPNTEAFF TGTGCCAGCAACAAACCGAACACTGAAGCTTTCTTT
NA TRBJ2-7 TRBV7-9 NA CASSFQGSTYEQYF TGTGCCAGCAGCTTCCAGGGTAGCACCTACGAGCAGTACTTC
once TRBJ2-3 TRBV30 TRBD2 CAWGPGLAESTDTQYF TGTGCCTGGGGTCCGGGACTAGCGGAAAGCACAGATACGCAGTATTTT
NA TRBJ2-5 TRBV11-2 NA CASSLGGVETQYF TGTGCCAGCAGCTTAGGAGGCGTTGAGACCCAGTACTTC
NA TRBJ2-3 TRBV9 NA CASSVEQGRTDTQYF TGTGCCAGCAGCGTCGAACAGGGTCGCACAGATACGCAGTATTTT
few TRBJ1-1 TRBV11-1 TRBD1 CASSPQGTEAFF TGTGCCAGCAGTCCACAGGGGACTGAAGCTTTCTTT
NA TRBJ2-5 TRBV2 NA CASKGSQETQYF TGTGCCAGCAAGGGGTCCCAAGAGACCCAGTACTTC
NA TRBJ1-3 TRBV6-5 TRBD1 CASSMTGTGNTIYF TGTGCCAGCAGTATGACAGGGACTGGAAACACCATATATTTT
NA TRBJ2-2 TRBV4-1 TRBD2 CASSQDSSGGFVQRGELFF TGCGCCAGCAGCCAAGATTCTAGCGGGGGCTTCGTCCAAAGAGGGGAGCTGTTTTTT
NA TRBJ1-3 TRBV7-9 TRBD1 CASSAGQGFNIIYF TGTGCCAGCAGCGCAGGACAGGGGTTCAACATCATATATTTT
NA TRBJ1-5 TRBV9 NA CASSVGPEDNQPQHF TGTGCCAGCAGCGTAGGGCCGGAGGACAATCAGCCCCAGCATTTT
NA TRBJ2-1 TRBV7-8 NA CASSYRAQWGYDEQFF TGTGCCAGCAGCTACAGGGCCCAGTGGGGCTACGATGAGCAGTTCTTC
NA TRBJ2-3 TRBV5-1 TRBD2 CASSLERGRDTQYF TGCGCCAGCAGCTTGGAGCGGGGAAGGGATACGCAGTATTTT
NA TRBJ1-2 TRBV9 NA CASSVGLGSNYGYTF TGTGCCAGCAGCGTAGGTCTGGGTAGCAACTATGGCTACACCTTC
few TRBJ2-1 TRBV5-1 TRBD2 CASIGLVGNEQFF TGCGCCAGCATCGGACTAGTGGGCAATGAGCAGTTCTTC
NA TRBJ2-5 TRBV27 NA CASSARGQETQYF TGTGCCAGCAGTGCTCGGGGCCAAGAGACCCAGTACTTC
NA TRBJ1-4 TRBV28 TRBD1 CASSSAGTGDNEKLFF TGTGCCAGCAGTTCCGCCGGGACAGGGGATAATGAAAAACTGTTTTTT
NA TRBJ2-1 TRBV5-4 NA CASSLDQGSEQFF TGTGCCAGCAGCCTGGACCAGGGGTCTGAGCAGTTCTTC
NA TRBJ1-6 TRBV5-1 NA CASSIGGDPSNSPLHF TGCGCCAGCAGCATTGGAGGGGACCCTTCTAATTCACCCCTCCACTTT
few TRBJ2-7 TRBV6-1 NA CASSEQGYGEQYF TGTGCCAGCAGTGAACAGGGTTATGGCGAGCAGTACTTC
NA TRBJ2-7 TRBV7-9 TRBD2 CASSSYSGRARSYEQYF TGTGCCAGCAGCTCCTATAGCGGGAGGGCCAGGAGTTACGAGCAGTACTTC
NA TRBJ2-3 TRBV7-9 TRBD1 CASSSRQGQRYF TGTGCCAGCAGCTCACGACAGGGCCAAAGGTATTTT
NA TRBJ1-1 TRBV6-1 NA CASSEALGRNTEAFF TGTGCCAGCAGTGAAGCGCTTGGGCGGAACACTGAAGCTTTCTTT
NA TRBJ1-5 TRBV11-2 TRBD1 CASSIGTGLGQPQHF TGTGCCAGCAGCATAGGGACAGGGTTGGGACAGCCCCAGCATTTT
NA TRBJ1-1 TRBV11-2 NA CASSPRQLMNTEAFF TGTGCCAGCAGCCCCCGACAGTTAATGAACACTGAAGCTTTCTTT
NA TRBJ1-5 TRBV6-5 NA CASSYSRDNQPQHF TGTGCCAGCAGTTACTCGAGAGATAATCAGCCCCAGCATTTT
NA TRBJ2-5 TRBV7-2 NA CASSLQFRGETQYF TGTGCCAGCAGCTTACAGTTTAGGGGAGAGACCCAGTACTTC
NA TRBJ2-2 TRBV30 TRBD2 CASPIRTSGPSNTGELFF TGTGCCTCCCCGATCAGGACTAGCGGGCCTTCGAACACCGGGGAGCTGTTTTTT
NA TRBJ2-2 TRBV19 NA CASRSEAANTGELFF TGTGCCAGTAGGTCGGAGGCGGCGAACACCGGGGAGCTGTTTTTT
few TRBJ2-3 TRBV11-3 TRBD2 CASSFTSGGFADTQYF TGTGCCAGCAGCTTTACTAGCGGGGGGTTCGCAGATACGCAGTATTTT
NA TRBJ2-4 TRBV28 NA CASSLPGAKNIQYF TGTGCCAGCAGTTTGCCAGGAGCCAAAAACATTCAGTACTTC
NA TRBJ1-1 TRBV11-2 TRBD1 CASSFATGGKTEAFF TGTGCCAGCAGCTTCGCGACAGGGGGCAAGACTGAAGCTTTCTTT
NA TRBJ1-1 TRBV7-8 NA CASSLEPPAFF TGTGCCAGCAGCCTCGAGCCTCCGGCTTTCTTT
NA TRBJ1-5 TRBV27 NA CASRRTGNGQPQHF TGTGCCAGCAGACGGACCGGGAATGGTCAGCCCCAGCATTTT
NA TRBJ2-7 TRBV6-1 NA CASSGVPEYYEQYF TGTGCCAGCAGTGGGGTCCCGGAGTACTACGAGCAGTACTTC
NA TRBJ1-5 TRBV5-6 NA CASSRGAGIYGSQHF TGTGCCAGCAGCCGGGGGGCGGGGATATACGGGTCCCAGCATTTT
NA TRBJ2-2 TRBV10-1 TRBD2 CASSDERGGLVRANTGELFF TGCGCCAGCAGTGACGAGCGGGGGGGCCTCGTCCGGGCGAACACCGGGGAGCTGTTTTTT
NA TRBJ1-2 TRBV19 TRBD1 CASSIAGGSADYGYTF TGTGCCAGTAGTATCGCAGGGGGCTCAGCGGACTATGGCTACACCTTC
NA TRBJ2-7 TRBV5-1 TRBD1 CASSDNITGGSSYEQYF TGCGCCAGCAGCGATAATATAACAGGGGGTAGCTCCTACGAGCAGTACTTC
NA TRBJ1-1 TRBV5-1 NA CASSLGSGGNEAFF TGCGCCAGCAGCTTGGGGTCCGGGGGAAATGAAGCTTTCTTT
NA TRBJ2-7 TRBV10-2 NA CASSASTGISYEQYF TGCGCCAGCAGTGCCTCCACAGGAATCTCCTACGAGCAGTACTTC
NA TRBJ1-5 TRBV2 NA CASSGAGGGNQPQHF TGTGCCAGCAGTGGGGCTGGGGGGGGCAATCAGCCCCAGCATTTT
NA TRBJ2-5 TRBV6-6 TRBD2 CASSPGTSGGKTQYF TGTGCCAGCAGTCCCGGGACTAGCGGGGGCAAGACCCAGTACTTC
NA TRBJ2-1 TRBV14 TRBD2 CASSRLAATYNEQFF TGTGCCAGCAGCCGGCTAGCGGCAACCTACAATGAGCAGTTCTTC
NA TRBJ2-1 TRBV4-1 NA CASSQDTIRGGGYNEQFF TGCGCCAGCAGCCAAGATACGATCAGGGGAGGGGGCTACAATGAGCAGTTCTTC
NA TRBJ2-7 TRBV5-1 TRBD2 CASSSGTSGAYEQYF TGCGCCAGCAGCAGCGGGACTAGCGGGGCCTACGAGCAGTACTTC